The 28 T cell receptor beta chains presented below share a single source sample, sequenced in a study of CD8 T cells in Susac syndrome. With random hexamers, reverse transcription was performed on about 0.45 to 1 ug of RNA. TCRdb analysed the immunoSEQ multiplex PCR reads with MiXCR anew, one entry per CDR3 protein. The sample has fewer than 150,000 distinct CDR3 sequences; 90% to 95% are singletons. What was sequenced was CD8+ T cells from PBMCs. The origin of the receptors is a human donor in good health.

CDR3 sequence: CAWSSGREDTQYF. Here the CDR3 DNA reads TGTGCCTGGTCTAGCGGGAGGGAGGATACGCAGTATTTT. J is TRBJ2-3 and V is TRBV30, with TRBD2 matching 12 bases. There are 13 residues in the CDR3. Germline-derived CDR1 and CDR2 are GTSNPN and SVGIG (reference sequence). Unmatched junction bases numbered 3, after V lost 5 bases and J lost 6 bases.

The chain combines TRBV12-3 or TRBV12-4 with TRBJ1-5; D may be TRBD1 (6 bases). The CDR3 runs to 12 residues. Trimming took 7 bases from V and 6 from J, leaving 10 bases between them. The CDR3: CASKLGGQPQHF. CDR3 bases: TGTGCCAGCAAGTTAGGGGGTCAGCCCCAGCATTTT.

The chain couples TRBV20-1 to TRBJ1-2; 8 bases line up with TRBD1. V dropped 6 bases and J dropped 8; count of bases not matched to a gene: 11. The CDR3 contains 13 residues. From germline, CDR1 is DFQATT and CDR2 SNEGSKA (reference sequence). The CDR3 nucleotides read TGCAGTGCCCCGACAGGGGAGTTGCGAGGCTACACCTTC. This gives the protein CSAPTGELRGYTF.

In the case of this clonotype: One junction end does not reproduce the germline sequence, and a read error may be involved. The chain joins TRBV20-1 to TRBJ2-1, with TRBD1 matching 11 bases. CDR1 DFQATT and CDR2 SNEGSKA come from the germline V gene (reference sequence). The CDR3 runs 9 residues. In nucleotides, the CDR3 is TGCCAAGGCGGGACAGGGGGTTCCTTC. As protein: CQGGTGGSF.

J is TRBJ2-5 and V is TRBV9; perhaps D is TRBD1 or TRBD2 (5 bases each). V dropped 1 base and J dropped 5 bases, with 21 bases sitting between them. Germline CDR1 SGDLS, CDR2 YYNGEE. There are 17 residues in the CDR3. Here the CDR3 DNA reads TGTGCCAGCAGCGTATTTGCGACCCAGAGGGGAAGGGAGACCCAGTACTTC. Amino acids: CASSVFATQRGRETQYF.

The chain couples TRBV29-1 to TRBJ2-7; 8 nucleotides match TRBD2. Germline-derived CDR1 and CDR2 are SQVTM and ANQGSEA. The CDR3 consists of 15 residues. V shed 4 bases, J shed 5 bases, and the junction held 13 bases outside the gene matches. CDR3 nucleotides: TGCAGCGTTGCCCTTGGTATCGGGAGGGAAGACGAGCAGTACTTC. Its translation: CSVALGIGREDEQYF.

V is TRBV20-1 and J is TRBJ2-1, with D unclear. V dropped 1 base and J dropped 1 base, with 11 bases sitting between them. The CDR3 length is 15 residues. CDR1 is DFQATT, CDR2 SNEGSKA, per germline (reference sequence). The CDR3 loop reads CSARGVVGSYNEQFF. The CDR3 region has the DNA TGCAGTGCTAGAGGGGTTGTGGGGTCCTACAATGAGCAGTTCTTC.

The genes are TRBV7-8 and TRBJ2-3; perhaps TRBD2 as D (6 bases). The CDR3 runs to 16 residues. Trimming took off 0 bases at V and 4 bases at J, with 14 bases between the two ends. Germline V CDR1 and CDR2: SGHVS, FQNEAQ. The CDR3: CASSLAIGLAPDTQYF. CDR3 DNA sequence: TGTGCCAGCAGCTTAGCGATAGGTCTAGCGCCAGATACGCAGTATTTT.

This sequence joins TRBV20-1 and TRBJ1-5, with a possible D match to TRBD1 (5 bases). Trimming removed 6 bases at V and 7 bases at J, with 22 bases between. This CDR3 has 15 amino acids. The germline CDR1 and CDR2 sequences are DFQATT and SNEGSKA (reference sequence). In DNA, the CDR3 is TGCAGTGCGCAGGATTCGGTGGGGGTAGGACAGCCCCAGCATTTT. Protein sequence: CSAQDSVGVGQPQHF.

This clonotype was counted once. The rearrangement joins TRBV6-2 or TRBV6-3 to TRBJ2-1; 14 bases agree with TRBD2. Germline CDR1 MNHEY, CDR2 SVGEGT. The J segment lost 7 bases and the V segment lost 5 bases, leaving 7 bases of the junction unmatched. The CDR3 runs 16 residues. The CDR3 loop is CASSRLAGGPRNEQFF. CDR3 sequence (DNA): TGTGCCAGCAGTCGACTAGCGGGAGGGCCTCGGAATGAGCAGTTCTTC.

The V and J genes are TRBV10-3 and TRBJ2-7, with 7 nucleotides matching TRBD1. CDR1 and CDR2 from the germline V gene are ENHRY and SYGVKD. V was pared by 3 bases and J by 6 bases, with 11 bases of the junction left unmatched. There are 15 residues in the CDR3. The CDR3 region is CAISERTGAPGEQYF. The CDR3 DNA is TGTGCCATCAGTGAAAGGACAGGTGCTCCTGGCGAGCAGTACTTC.

V gene TRBV23-1 combines with J gene TRBJ1-1; tentatively, D is TRBD1 (6 bases). TRBV23-1 is an open reading frame, and its role is uncertain. The germline V and J ends were trimmed by 2 bases and 5 bases, with 12 bases remaining between them. CDR3 length: 14 amino acids. CDR3 sequence: CASSQNGQRTEAFF. The CDR3 bases are TGCGCCAGCAGTCAAAACGGACAGAGGACTGAAGCTTTCTTT.

The chain couples TRBV29-1 to TRBJ2-1; 8 bases fit TRBD1. The ends lost 0 bases at V and 5 bases at J; junction bases unmatched: 6. This CDR3 has 15 residues. The germline V gene encodes CDR1 SQVTM and CDR2 ANQGSEA. The CDR3 DNA sequence: TGCAGCGTTGAAGATCGGGACAGGACCAACAATGAGCAGTTCTTC. Translation gives CSVEDRDRTNNEQFF.

A few counts support this clonotype. The chain combines TRBV28 with TRBJ2-5; 12 bases agree with TRBD2. Germline CDR1 MDHEN, CDR2 SYDVKM. V lost 5 bases and J lost 5; bases outside the gene matches: 3. CDR3 length: 14 amino acids. Written as DNA, the CDR3 is TGTGCCAGCAGTCCCCTAGCGGGGGGGGAGACCCAGTACTTC. Protein sequence: CASSPLAGGETQYF.

This clonotype was seen a single time. This sequence joins TRBV7-8 and TRBJ1-2, with D uncertain. Between the trimmed V and J ends, which lost 4 bases and 8 bases, there was a span of 8 bases. CDR3 length equals 11 residues. Germline loops: CDR1 SGHVS, CDR2 FQNEAQ. The CDR3 nucleotides are TGTGCCAGCAGCTCTTCTGCGGGCTACACCTTC. As protein: CASSSSAGYTF.

This CDR3 is CASSTTGESTEAFF. DNA for the CDR3: TGTGCCAGCAGCACGACAGGGGAGAGCACTGAAGCTTTCTTT. The rearrangement uses TRBV7-9 and TRBJ1-1; 8 nucleotides match TRBD1. CDR1 is SEHNR, CDR2 FQNEAQ, per germline (reference sequence). This CDR3 contains 14 residues. The V segment lost 5 bases and the J segment 4 bases; nucleotides outside the gene matches: 6.

The rearrangement links TRBV28 to TRBJ2-5; 11 nucleotides agree with TRBD2. The germline CDR1 and CDR2 sequences are MDHEN and SYDVKM. The CDR3 loop spans 16 amino acids. V lost 5 bases and J lost 5; bases outside the gene matches: 10. CDR3 nucleotide sequence: TGTGCCAGCAGTCCCCCGACTAGCGGGACCTCGGAGACCCAGTACTTC. It specifies CASSPPTSGTSETQYF.

The chain uses TRBV7-9 and TRBJ2-7; 10 bases align to TRBD1. Looked up from germline, CDR1 is SEHNR and CDR2 is FQNEAQ (reference sequence). This CDR3 spans 14 amino acids. Germline trimming cut 5 bases from V and 2 bases from J; bases unmatched to any gene: 3. The chain's CDR3 is CASSDGTGAYEQYF. For the CDR3, the DNA is TGTGCCAGCAGCGACGGGACAGGGGCCTACGAGCAGTACTTC.

The CDR3 loop reads CTSDSVYNEQFF. The CDR3 nucleotides are TGCACCTCGGACAGCGTATACAATGAGCAGTTCTTC. This rearrangement joins TRBV29-1 to TRBJ2-1; D is possibly TRBD1 (6 bases). Looked up from germline, CDR1 is SQVTM and CDR2 is ANQGSEA. The CDR3 sequence is 12 residues long.

This sequence joins TRBV4-3 and TRBJ2-3, with a weak D call TRBD2 (5 bases). Germline V gene lookup returns CDR1 LGHNA and CDR2 YSLEER. V shed 6 bases and J shed 3 bases, with 10 bases lying between them. This CDR3 has 13 amino acids. The CDR3 DNA sequence: TGCGCCAGCAGTTTCGGGGAAACAGATACGCAGTATTTT. Translating gives CASSFGETDTQYF.

This clonotype showed up just a few times. This chain joins TRBV27 and TRBJ2-3; D remains unclear. The CDR3 consists of 14 residues. Germline V gene lookup returns CDR1 MNHEY and CDR2 SMNVEV (reference sequence). Trimming cost V 4 bases and J 0 bases, with 8 bases left between them. The CDR3 spells CASSSGRSTDTQYF. The CDR3 DNA reads TGTGCCAGCAGTTCGGGCAGAAGCACAGATACGCAGTATTTT.

V is TRBV20-1 and J is TRBJ2-5; 8 nucleotides agree with TRBD2. The CDR3 has 16 amino acids. Germline assignment: CDR1 DFQATT and CDR2 SNEGSKA (reference sequence). After removal of 6 bases from V and 0 bases from J, the junction contained 12 bases not matched to a gene. The CDR3 protein is CSAVLPGRGDQETQYF. In DNA form, the CDR3 reads TGCAGTGCCGTACTGCCCGGGAGGGGCGACCAAGAGACCCAGTACTTC.

This chain links TRBV12-3 or TRBV12-4 with TRBJ2-3, with D unclear. CDR3 size: 14 residues. Between the trimmed V and J ends, which lost 5 bases and 4 bases, there was a span of 13 bases. The CDR3 sequence: CASSPDINPDTQYF. The CDR3 DNA reads TGTGCCAGCAGTCCCGACATCAACCCAGATACGCAGTATTTT.

The rearrangement joins TRBV9 to TRBJ2-7; no clear D gene. This CDR3 has 16 residues. Per the germline V gene, CDR1 is SGDLS and CDR2 is YYNGEE. V was cut by 0 bases and J by 7 bases, with 20 bases left in between. CDR3 loop: CASSVGSITWIGEQYF. The CDR3 DNA sequence: TGTGCCAGCAGCGTAGGGTCGATTACATGGATCGGGGAGCAGTACTTC.

The chain joins TRBV4-1 to TRBJ2-7, with TRBD1 as a possible D gene (5 bases). CDR1 is MGHRA and CDR2 is YSYEKL in the germline V gene. The germline V and J ends were trimmed by 4 bases and 0 bases, with 19 bases remaining between them. This CDR3 comprises 17 residues. In DNA, the CDR3 is TGCGCCAGCAGCCGATACCCTAGGACATGGAGCTCCTACGAGCAGTACTTC. The encoded protein is CASSRYPRTWSSYEQYF.

This chain connects TRBV11-2 to TRBJ2-5; D perhaps matches TRBD1 (6 bases). V dropped 4 bases and J dropped 0 bases, with 15 bases sitting between them. The CDR3 is 16 residues long. Germline lookup yields CDR1 SGHAT and CDR2 FQNNGV. The CDR3 here is CASSSTTGYYQETQYF. The CDR3 DNA reads TGTGCCAGCAGCTCGACGACAGGATACTACCAAGAGACCCAGTACTTC.

The rearrangement joins TRBV20-1 to TRBJ1-1; D unresolved. The CDR3 contains 10 residues. Trimming stripped 3 bases from V and 8 bases from J, with 7 bases between. Germline-derived CDR1 and CDR2 are DFQATT and SNEGSKA (reference sequence). The CDR3 region is CSASRGEAFF. The CDR3 DNA is TGCAGTGCTAGCCGTGGCGAAGCTTTCTTT.

This chain uses TRBV6-2 or TRBV6-3 with TRBJ2-7, with TRBD1 matching over 7 bases. There are 13 residues in the CDR3. Germline V gives CDR1 MNHEY, CDR2 SVGEGT. The V segment lost 4 bases and the J segment 4 bases; nucleotides outside the gene matches: 4. The CDR3: CASSWDRNYEQYF. The CDR3, as DNA: TGTGCCAGCAGTTGGGACAGAAATTACGAGCAGTACTTC.